These 25 T cell receptor beta chains originate from one sample sequenced in a study of blood T cell repertoires in COVID-19. The repertoire was sequenced with immunoSEQ multiplex PCR; TCRdb's copy has only in-frame clones and lacks some. The sample has about 240,000 clones, 75% to 85% seen once. Sequencing used peripheral blood. These receptors all stem from a human donor in a cohort sampled during active COVID-19.

The CDR3 coding sequence is TGTGCCAGCAGCTTAGGGGGTTACACAGATACGCAGTATTTT. Encoded protein: CASSLGGYTDTQYF. The V and J genes are TRBV5-6 and TRBJ2-3; the D gene is possibly TRBD1 (6 bases). CDR1 and CDR2 (germline): SGHDT, YYEEEE. V lost 2 bases to trimming and J lost 2 bases, with 9 bases between them. The CDR3 has 14 residues.

J is TRBJ2-7 and V is TRBV7-8; no reliable D call. V lost 5 bases and J lost 5, with 13 bases in between. Per the germline V gene, CDR1 is SGHVS and CDR2 is FQNEAQ. The CDR3 length is 13 residues. The CDR3 is CASSPQIIHEQYF. In DNA, the CDR3 is TGTGCCAGCAGCCCGCAGATCATACACGAGCAGTACTTC. Based on the CDR3 plus reference TRBV7-8 and TRBJ2-7, the full variable domain is GAGVSQSPRYKVAKRGQDVALRCDPISGHVSLFWYQQALGQGPEFLTYFQNEAQLDKSGLPSDRFFAERPEGSVSTLKIQRTQQEDSAVYLCASSPQIIHEQYFGPGTRLTVT.

This clone was seen a handful of times. The J gene is TRBJ2-1, the V gene TRBV12-3 or TRBV12-4, with D possibly being TRBD1 (5 bases). The CDR3 runs 12 residues. V was clipped by 2 bases and J by 10 bases, with 9 bases between them. CDR3: CASSLYGQEQFF. As DNA, the CDR3 is TGTGCCAGCAGTTTATATGGACAAGAGCAGTTCTTC.

To note about this clone: Other DNA sequences in this specimen translate into the identical CDR3. The V call is TRBV11-2, the J call TRBJ2-7; D not certain. The germline V gene encodes CDR1 SGHAT and CDR2 FQNNGV. V shed 4 bases and J shed 2 bases, with 3 bases lying between them. The length of the CDR3 is 11 residues. CDR3 bases: TGTGCCAGCAGCTCCGCCTACGAGCAGTACTTC. Translated: CASSSAYEQYF.

The V gene is TRBV4-1, the J gene TRBJ2-7; a weak D match, TRBD2 (6 bases). Trimming pared 0 bases from V and 6 bases from J, leaving 12 bases between. Per germline, CDR1 MGHRA and CDR2 YSYEKL. The length of the CDR3 is 14 residues. CDR3 in DNA: TGCGCCAGCAGCCAAGATGCCGGAGGGGCCGAGCAGTACTTC. Protein product: CASSQDAGGAEQYF.

CDR3 nucleotide sequence: TGTGCCAGCGAAACTAGCGGGGCGTACTTC. Its protein product is CASETSGAYF. The gene calls are TRBV2 and TRBJ2-5, with 10 nucleotides matching TRBD2. Unmatched junction bases numbered 4, after V lost 8 bases and J lost 13 bases. The CDR3 runs 10 residues. Germline CDR1 SNHLY, CDR2 FYNNEI.

This chain connects TRBV3-1 (or the pseudogene TRBV3-2) to TRBJ2-7; D is undetermined. Trimming took off 0 bases at V and 0 bases at J, with 6 bases between the two ends. Germline assignment: CDR1 LGHDT and CDR2 YNNKEL (reference sequence). This CDR3 spans 14 amino acids. CDR3 coding DNA: TGTGCCAGCAGCCAAGAGGGCAGCTCCTACGAGCAGTACTTC. Encoded protein: CASSQEGSSYEQYF.

V gene TRBV2 combines with J gene TRBJ1-4, with a tentative D call TRBD1 (5 bases). CDR3 length: 13 amino acids. The V end was cut by 7 bases, the J end by 6 bases, with 12 bases between. The germline gives CDR1 SNHLY, CDR2 FYNNEI. The CDR3 loop is CASTSGNDEKLFF. The CDR3 DNA reads TGTGCCAGCACATCAGGGAACGATGAAAAACTGTTTTTT.

This clone showed up many times. This chain links TRBV7-6 with TRBJ2-3; 7 bases are shared with TRBD2. The junction had 7 bases not matched to a gene; V was cut back by 2 bases and J by 2 bases. CDR1 and CDR2 (germline): SGHVS, FNYEAQ. This CDR3 is built from 16 residues. The CDR3 protein is CASSLQGLSNTDTQYF. CDR3 DNA: TGTGCCAGCAGCTTACAGGGACTATCGAACACAGATACGCAGTATTTT.

V usage is TRBV28 and J usage is TRBJ1-5; no firm D call. This CDR3 spans 13 amino acids. Looked up from germline, CDR1 is MDHEN and CDR2 is SYDVKM. Trimming took off 6 bases at V and 1 base at J, with 7 bases between the two ends. CDR3: CASSPRSNQPQHF. DNA of the CDR3: TGTGCCAGCAGCCCCAGAAGCAATCAGCCCCAGCATTTT. The whole variable domain, remainder taken from reference TRBV28 and TRBJ1-5, is DVKVTQSSRYLVKRTGEKVFLECVQDMDHENMFWYRQDPGLGLRLIYFSYDVKMKEKGDIPEGYSVSREKKERFSLILESASTNQTSMYLCASSPRSNQPQHFGDGTRLSIL.

Only one count was recorded for this clone. The rearrangement joins TRBV12-3 or TRBV12-4 to TRBJ2-1, with a weak D call TRBD2 (6 bases). The CDR3 extends over 13 amino acids. The V end was cut by 11 bases, the J end by 3 bases, with 14 bases between. The CDR3 here is CACRDSLYNEQFF. Here the CDR3 DNA reads TGTGCCTGCCGGGACTCACTCTACAATGAGCAGTTCTTC.

The V call is TRBV21-1, the J call TRBJ1-5; the DNA was not used to check the table's D call, TRBD1. TRBV21-1 is noted as a pseudogene. The CDR3 runs 14 residues. Written as DNA, the CDR3 is TGTGCCAGCAGCAACCGACAGGGAAATCAGCCCCAGCATTTT. It encodes CASSNRQGNQPQHF.

This rearrangement joins TRBV18 to TRBJ2-1, with 9 bases that match TRBD2. The CDR3 totals 15 residues. Germline lookup yields CDR1 KGHSH and CDR2 LQKENI. V was clipped by 2 bases and J by 7 bases; unmatched bases: 6. CDR3 nucleotide sequence: TGTGCCAGCTCACCAGGTAGCGGGAGAGCTAATGAGCAGTTCTTC. Protein product: CASSPGSGRANEQFF.

The V and J genes are TRBV19 and TRBJ1-5; a weak D match, TRBD1 (6 bases). The length of the CDR3 is 14 residues. Deletions cut 5 bases from V and 5 bases from J, with 13 bases between. Germline V gene sequence: CDR1 LNHDA, CDR2 SQIVND (reference sequence). The CDR3 here is CASSPQGGYQPQHF. The DNA for the CDR3 is TGTGCCAGTAGTCCCCAAGGGGGTTATCAGCCCCAGCATTTT.

V usage is TRBV20-1 and J usage is TRBJ2-7; 10 bases are shared with TRBD2. CDR1 is DFQATT and CDR2 is SNEGSKA in the germline V gene (reference sequence). CDR3 length: 15 residues. V was pared by 3 bases and J by 4 bases, with 9 bases of the junction left unmatched. CDR3: CSASRIAGGSYEQYF. As DNA, the CDR3 is TGCAGTGCTAGTCGCATAGCGGGAGGTTCTTACGAGCAGTACTTC.

The chain couples TRBV30 to TRBJ2-5, with TRBD2 as a possible D gene (6 bases). V was pared by 0 bases and J by 5 bases, with 10 bases between. CDR3 size: 13 residues. CDR1 and CDR2 (germline): GTSNPN, SVGIG (reference sequence). CDR3 DNA sequence: TGTGCCTGGAGTGTAAGGCGGGACGAGACCCAGTACTTC. It translates to CAWSVRRDETQYF.

This chain uses TRBV9 with TRBJ1-4; D not resolved. The V gene lost 0 bases and the J gene lost 3 bases, with 12 bases spanning the gap. From germline, CDR1 is SGDLS and CDR2 YYNGEE. The CDR3 sequence is 16 residues long. CDR3 DNA: TGTGCCAGCAGCGTAGGCCCCATGCAGGCTAATGAAAAACTGTTTTTT. It codes for CASSVGPMQANEKLFF. Together with reference TRBV9 and TRBJ1-4, the CDR3 gives the full variable domain: DSGVTQTPKHLITATGQRVTLRCSPRSGDLSVYWYQQSLDQGLQFLIQYYNGEERAKGNILERFSAQQFPDLHSELNLSSLELGDSALYFCASSVGPMQANEKLFFGSGTQLSVL.

This chain links TRBV19 with TRBJ1-3; D ambiguous. The CDR3 has 10 amino acids. Per the germline V gene, CDR1 is LNHDA and CDR2 is SQIVND (reference sequence). Trimming left V 9 bases short and J 4 bases short, with 4 bases between. This CDR3 is CARSGNTIYF. In DNA, the CDR3 is TGTGCCAGGTCGGGAAACACCATATATTTT.

In this sample, this clone turned up once. The V call is TRBV5-4, the J call TRBJ2-7, with 8 positions matching TRBD1. In germline, CDR1 is SGHNT, CDR2 YYREEE (reference sequence). The CDR3 sequence is 13 residues long. The junction had 8 bases not matched to a gene; V was cut back by 6 bases and J by 6 bases. As DNA, the CDR3 is TGTGCCAGCACCCCCGGGACAGGATTCGAGCAGTACTTC. Its translation: CASTPGTGFEQYF.

The chain is built from TRBV19 and TRBJ2-2, with D possibly being TRBD1 (5 bases). This CDR3 comprises 15 residues. Germline V lookup: CDR1 LNHDA, CDR2 SQIVND (reference sequence). Between the trimmed V and J ends, which lost 1 base and 6 bases, there was a span of 12 bases. The CDR3 DNA sequence: TGTGCCAGTAGTATAGTAAGGCAGGGATCCGGGGAGCTGTTTTTT. Protein product: CASSIVRQGSGELFF.

V and J are TRBV3-1 (or the pseudogene TRBV3-2) and TRBJ1-6; TRBD1 aligns across 7 bases. Germline values: CDR1 LGHDT, CDR2 YNNKEL (reference sequence). V lost 1 base to trimming and J lost 11 bases; unmatched junction nucleotides: 5. CDR3 size: 14 residues. CDR3 region: CASSQGQGQAPLHF. CDR3 nucleotides: TGTGCCAGCAGCCAAGGCCAAGGACAGGCACCCCTCCACTTT.

This chain uses TRBV28 with TRBJ2-4; 7 nucleotides agree with TRBD1. The CDR3 covers 15 residues. J lost 1 base, V lost 8 bases, and 8 bases had no gene match. Germline lookup yields CDR1 MDHEN and CDR2 SYDVKM. In DNA, the CDR3 is TGTGCCAGCTGTGGACAGGACGGCGCCAAAAACATTCAGTACTTC. This translates into CASCGQDGAKNIQYF. Drawing the rest from reference TRBV28 and TRBJ2-4, the complete variable domain is DVKVTQSSRYLVKRTGEKVFLECVQDMDHENMFWYRQDPGLGLRLIYFSYDVKMKEKGDIPEGYSVSREKKERFSLILESASTNQTSMYLCASCGQDGAKNIQYFGAGTRLSVL.

The chain recombines TRBV3-1 (or the pseudogene TRBV3-2) with TRBJ2-1; 8 bases agree with TRBD1. This CDR3 spans 16 amino acids. The ends lost 3 bases at V and 2 bases at J; junction bases unmatched: 6. Germline-derived CDR1 and CDR2 are LGHDT and YNNKEL (reference sequence). CDR3 loop: CASSHLDRVPYNEQFF. The CDR3 DNA is TGTGCCAGCAGCCATTTGGACAGGGTCCCCTACAATGAGCAGTTCTTC.

The gene calls are TRBV3-1 (or the pseudogene TRBV3-2) and TRBJ2-7; TRBD2 might be the D (5 bases). This CDR3 comprises 13 residues. Germline-derived CDR1 and CDR2 are LGHDT and YNNKEL (reference sequence). V gave up 1 base and J gave up 6 bases, with 10 bases separating them. CDR3 in amino acids: CASSQVIGLEQYF. Written as DNA, the CDR3 is TGTGCCAGCAGCCAAGTCATAGGACTCGAGCAGTACTTC.

This clone was picked up many times. The chain links TRBV11-1 to TRBJ2-7, with a possible D match to TRBD2 (6 bases). The V end lost 5 bases, the J end lost 6 bases, and 23 bases lay between the germline ends. This CDR3 is built from 16 residues. The germline CDR1 and CDR2 sequences are SGHAT and FQDESV (reference sequence). As DNA, the CDR3 is TGTGCCAGCAGCCCCTTTGGGGCGGGGAGCCTTGGCGAGCAGTACTTC. It encodes CASSPFGAGSLGEQYF.